The clone carrying this T cell receptor beta chain was detected a few times. Its specificity is not known. It was CD45RO-negative cells, positively selected for CCR7, that made up naive CD8 cells, with terminally differentiated effector memory CD45RA+ cells excluded. Each subset's genomic DNA was shared equally among a number of immunoSEQ plates. The table came from immunoSEQ multiplex PCR; TCRdb's copy has only in-frame clones and leaves some out. The table has 2 million to 2.5 million clones, 90% to 95% seen once. CDR1 and CDR2 (germline): SGHTA, FQGNSA. The V gene lost 5 bases and the J gene lost 11 bases, with 12 bases spanning the gap. The CDR3 totals 11 residues. The data stem from a study of shared clonotypes between healthy human individuals. About the study: CD4 naive and CD4 memory each took three plates per donor, while CD8 naive took two and CD8 memory one. Whole-study results and caveats: The authors sampled blood alone, and tissue repertoires likely differ. Several donors held around 5% of naive CD4 clonotypes in common.

This chain joins TRBV7-2 and TRBJ1-1, with unresolved D. Material for sequencing was naive CD8+ T cells from PBMCs. The origin of this receptor is a man younger than 35 in good health. Some clones in this sample may be carry-over from other donors' samples. As DNA, the CDR3 is TGTGCCAGCAGCCTTGGGATTTTGGCTTTCTTT. This translates into CASSLGILAFF.